What follows describes a single T cell receptor (beta chain). This record belongs to a study of glioma-infiltrating T cells. Amplification of TCR alpha and beta CDR3 regions from RNA used iRepertoire nested multiplex PCR. Input was roughly 95-400 ng of tissue mRNA or PBMC total RNA. TCRdb used MiXCR to reprocess the multiplex PCR reads, holding one entry per CDR3 protein. Of roughly 200,000 distinct CDR3 sequences in the sample, over 25% were seen once. Germline CDR1 is SQVTM and CDR2 is ANQGSEA. CDR3 length equals 14 residues. V was cut by 8 bases and J by 4 bases, with 21 bases left in between. Sequencing input: glioma tissue, nonneoplastic brain tissue, or PBMCs (not recorded which). The origin of this receptor is a human donor with low-grade glioma or glioblastoma, undergoing nonglioma brain surgery, or in good health (not recorded which). J is TRBJ2-7 and V is TRBV29-1, with D maybe TRBD2 (6 bases). CDR3 amino acids: CSILTAGKTYEQYF. CDR3 nucleotides: TGCAGCATCCTGACGGCGGGAAAGACATACGAGCAGTACTTC.